This is a list of T cell receptor beta chains from one sample in a study of blood T cell repertoires in COVID-19. Libraries were prepared by immunoSEQ multiplex PCR; TCRdb keeps only in-frame clonotypes and omits some of them. The table has tens of thousands of clones, around nine tenths seen once. The specimen was peripheral blood. These receptors originate from a human donor in a cohort sampled during active COVID-19. Both conserved end residues are part of each CDR3. Fields, in order: clone size, V gene, J gene, D gene, CDR3 DNA, CDR3 protein. The D gene is left open where the match is weak. Clone size, where shown, is once, few, many, or a class for clones that have expanded.

>NA|TRBV9|TRBJ1-3|NA
TGTGCCAGCAGCCCCCTCGGAAACACCATATATTTT
CASSPLGNTIYF
>NA|TRBV27|TRBJ2-5|TRBD2
TGTGCCACCAGGGCCAACGGGAGGGAGACCCAGTACTTC
CATRANGRETQYF
>NA|TRBV25-1|TRBJ2-1|TRBD1
TGTGCCAGCAGTGAACTGGGACAGGGGGACCGCAGGGCCAATGAGCAGTTCTTC
CASSELGQGDRRANEQFF
>NA|TRBV6-6|TRBJ1-4|TRBD1
TGTGCCACCAGGACAGGGGGCGCCGGTAATGAAAAACTGTTTTTT
CATRTGGAGNEKLFF
>NA|TRBV9|TRBJ2-3|TRBD2
TGTGCCAGCTCGACTAGCGGGAGGGTATTCACAGATACGCAGTATTTT
CASSTSGRVFTDTQYF
>NA|TRBV18|TRBJ2-3|TRBD2
TGTGCCAGCCAAACTACCCGGACTAGCGGGAGGGATACGCAGTATTTT
CASQTTRTSGRDTQYF
>NA|TRBV7-2|TRBJ2-7|NA
TGTGCCAGCAGCTTAGCGCTATCGCCCTCCTACGAGCAGTACTTC
CASSLALSPSYEQYF
>NA|TRBV19|TRBJ2-4|NA
TGTGCCAGTAGTATAGATTTTATCTCCAAAAACATTCAGTACTTC
CASSIDFISKNIQYF
>NA|TRBV28|TRBJ1-4|NA
TGTGCCAGCAGGGTGGGGACACCGAATGAAAAACTGTTTTTT
CASRVGTPNEKLFF
>NA|TRBV21-1|TRBJ2-1|NA
TGTGCCAGCAGCACAATGGGACTTCCTGTGCTGTTCTTC
CASSTMGLPVLFF
>NA|TRBV15|TRBJ2-5|NA
TGTGCCACCAGCAGAGATTTGGGGGACTACCAAGAGACCCAGTACTTC
CATSRDLGDYQETQYF
>once|TRBV6-5|TRBJ1-3|NA
TGTGCCAGCATTATCAGCTCTGGAAACACCATATATTTT
CASIISSGNTIYF
>NA|TRBV24-1|TRBJ2-1|TRBD2
TGTGCCACCAGTGATTCGACTAGCGGGAGGCGGTCTCGGAATGAGCAGTTCTTC
CATSDSTSGRRSRNEQFF
>NA|TRBV11-2|TRBJ1-2|TRBD1
TGTGCCAGCAGCAAGCCCGGGACAGGGGACGTCTATGGCTACACCTTC
CASSKPGTGDVYGYTF
>NA|TRBV5-8|TRBJ1-5|NA
TGTGCCAGCAGCTTGGCGGGACAACCCAATCAGCCCCAGCATTTT
CASSLAGQPNQPQHF
>NA|TRBV6-5|TRBJ2-7|NA
TGTGCCAGCAAGGGGGAACGAGGTACCTACGAGCAGTACTTC
CASKGERGTYEQYF
>few|TRBV27|TRBJ2-1|NA
TGTGCCAGCAACACTGGGGAGTACAATGAGCAGTTCTTC
CASNTGEYNEQFF
>NA|TRBV28|TRBJ1-5|TRBD1
TGTGCCAGCAGTTTTGGTCACAGGGGGCGCGGGGATCAGCCCCAGCATTTT
CASSFGHRGRGDQPQHF
>NA|TRBV2|TRBJ1-1|NA
TGTGCCAGCAGTCGGGTGCCTAAGAACACTGAAGCTTTCTTT
CASSRVPKNTEAFF
>NA|TRBV27|TRBJ1-5|NA
TGTGCCAGCAGCCGGTTGGGCAATCAGCCCCAGCATTTT
CASSRLGNQPQHF
>NA|TRBV19|TRBJ2-2|TRBD1
TGTGCCAGTAGTATCCCCGGGACAGGGATCAACACCGGGGAGCTGTTTTTT
CASSIPGTGINTGELFF
>NA|TRBV19|TRBJ1-5|NA
TGTGCCAGTAGTATAACCGGGTCACGAGGGTATCAGCCCCAGCATTTT
CASSITGSRGYQPQHF
>once|TRBV5-5|TRBJ1-2|NA
TGTGCCAGCAGCTTGGGGCTTAACTATGGCTACACCTTC
CASSLGLNYGYTF
>NA|TRBV5-6|TRBJ1-1|TRBD1
TGTGCCAGCAGCTTGCTAGGACAGGGCCTGAACACTGAAGCTTTCTTT
CASSLLGQGLNTEAFF
>NA|TRBV5-6|TRBJ1-1|NA
TGTGCCAGCAGCTTGCGGGGGACTAACACTGAAGCTTTCTTT
CASSLRGTNTEAFF
>few|TRBV5-1|TRBJ1-4|NA
TGCGCCAGCAGCAAGGGTTCTCAGTTAGGGGCCGAAAAACTGTTTTTT
CASSKGSQLGAEKLFF
>NA|TRBV27|TRBJ2-5|TRBD1
TGTGCCAGCAGTTTAAGCGGGACAGGGGTGGAGACCCAGTACTTC
CASSLSGTGVETQYF
>NA|TRBV6-5|TRBJ1-1|NA
TGTGCCAGCAGGGGAGGTATGAACACTGAAGCTTTCTTT
CASRGGMNTEAFF
>NA|TRBV5-1|TRBJ2-5|TRBD2
TGCGCCAGCAGCTTGGGGACTAGCGGGAGGGTCGAGACCCAGTACTTC
CASSLGTSGRVETQYF
>NA|TRBV6-4|TRBJ2-7|TRBD2
TGTGCCAGCAGTGCGGTAGCGGGAGTCCCCGAGCAGTACTTC
CASSAVAGVPEQYF
>NA|TRBV6-2/TRBV6-3|TRBJ1-6|TRBD1
TGTGCCAGCAGTGGGGGACAGGGGATAAATTCACCCCTCCACTTT
CASSGGQGINSPLHF
>NA|TRBV27|TRBJ2-7|TRBD2
TGTGCCAGCAGTCACCGGACTAGCGGTACACTCTACGAGCAGTACTTC
CASSHRTSGTLYEQYF
>NA|TRBV7-9|TRBJ2-3|TRBD1
TGTGCCAGCAGCTTAGCGGGACAGGGGGGTACAGATACGCAGTATTTT
CASSLAGQGGTDTQYF
>NA|TRBV5-8|TRBJ1-1|NA
TGTGCCAGCGGGGGGGGGTTTAAGAACACTGAAGCTTTCTTT
CASGGGFKNTEAFF
>NA|TRBV19|TRBJ2-7|TRBD2
TGTGCCAGTAGTATTGGACTAGCGGGGAAGCAGTACTTC
CASSIGLAGKQYF
>NA|TRBV6-2/TRBV6-3|TRBJ2-1|NA
TGTGCCAGCAGTTACTCGATCTCGGGACACAAGCAGTTCTTC
CASSYSISGHKQFF
>NA|TRBV2|TRBJ2-2|TRBD2
TGTGCCAGCAGGGGACTAGCGGACACCGGGGAGCTGTTTTTT
CASRGLADTGELFF
>NA|TRBV6-2/TRBV6-3|TRBJ2-7|TRBD2
TGTGCCAGCAGTTCGGGACTAGTGGGTTCCTACGAGCAGTACTTC
CASSSGLVGSYEQYF
>NA|TRBV18|TRBJ2-7|NA
TGTGCCAGCTCACCGAGGATCGTGGACGAGCAGTACTTC
CASSPRIVDEQYF
>once|TRBV11-3|TRBJ2-2|NA
TGTGCCAGCAGCTTGGGGCATCACACCGGGGAGCTGTTTTTT
CASSLGHHTGELFF
>NA|TRBV7-2|TRBJ2-1|TRBD1
TGTGCCAGCAGCTTAGCGCCAGGGGGCAATGAGCAGTTCTTC
CASSLAPGGNEQFF
>NA|TRBV19|TRBJ2-1|NA
TGTGCCAGTACCCTACGAGGGAGAGGGAGCGATGAGCAGTTCTTC
CASTLRGRGSDEQFF
>NA|TRBV5-4|TRBJ2-1|TRBD1
TGTGCCAGCAGCGGGGGGGACAGGGGGCGCGGGAATGAGCAGTTCTTC
CASSGGDRGRGNEQFF
>NA|TRBV2|TRBJ1-6|NA
TGTGCCAGCAGAAGGGACAACCCGTGGGGCCTCCACTTT
CASRRDNPWGLHF
>NA|TRBV18|TRBJ2-1|NA
TGTGCCAGCTCACCAGCGGTTGGGACGGGAGTCGGGACCAACAATGAGCAGTTCTTC
CASSPAVGTGVGTNNEQFF
>NA|TRBV5-1|TRBJ2-7|NA
TGCGCCAGCAGCTTGGTTAGTCACGGAGACTACGAGCAGTACTTC
CASSLVSHGDYEQYF
>NA|TRBV28|TRBJ1-5|TRBD1
TGTGCCAGCAGTTTTCTGGGACAGGGCAGAAATCAGCCCCAGCATTTT
CASSFLGQGRNQPQHF
>NA|TRBV19|TRBJ2-1|NA
TGTGCCAGTACCCGGGGTCGAGCGCTAAGCTCCTACAATGAGCAGTTCTTC
CASTRGRALSSYNEQFF